This TCR beta chain emerged from a study of tumor and adjacent non-tumor tissue in lung cancer. Overall study findings and caveats: In normal lung, the top 100 clones were significantly more dominant than in tumor. Higher tumor TCR diversity was associated with shorter survival.

The library came from three nested PCR rounds adapted from ARM-PCR protocols. MiXCR, applied by TCRdb to the multiplex PCR reads, yields one record per CDR3 protein. The sample includes 98,000 or so distinct CDR3 sequences, more than 80% seen only once; the top ten take around 30%. This clonotype was found many times. The antigen is undetermined. RNA was extracted from bulk tissue without any cell sorting. More than 3 cm separated this lung sample from the edge of the tumor. CDR1 MNHNY and CDR2 SVGAGI come from the germline V gene (reference sequence). Trimming took off 6 bases at V and 6 bases at J, with 15 bases between the two ends. The CDR3 length is 13 residues.

Sequencing used distant non-tumor lung tissue. This sequence was found in a man aged 55-75 years with small cell lung cancer. The genes are TRBV6-6 and TRBJ2-7; D may be TRBD1 (6 bases). CDR3 nucleotide sequence: TGTGCCAGCAGCCACGCACAGGGTCGCGAGCAGTACGTC. Encoded protein: CASSHAQGREQYV.